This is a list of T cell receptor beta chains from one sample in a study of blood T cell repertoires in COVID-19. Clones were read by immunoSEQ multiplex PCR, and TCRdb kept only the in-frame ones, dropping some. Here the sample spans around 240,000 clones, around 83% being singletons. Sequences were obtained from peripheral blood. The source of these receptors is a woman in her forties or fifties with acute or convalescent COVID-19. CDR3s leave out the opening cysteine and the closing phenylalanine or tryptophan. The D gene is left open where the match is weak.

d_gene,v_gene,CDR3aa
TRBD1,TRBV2,ASSVDRPTGELF
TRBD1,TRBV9,ASSASQGANQPQH
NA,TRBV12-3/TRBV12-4,ASSQNYGYT
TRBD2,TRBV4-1,ASSQRRAGGFANTGELF
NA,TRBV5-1,ASLLEDTDTQY
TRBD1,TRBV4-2,ASSRGGLTNEKLF
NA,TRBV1,TSSLTRVPGANVLT
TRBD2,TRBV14,ASSPGPAGGPDEQF
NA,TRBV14,ASSPVRSFTGELF
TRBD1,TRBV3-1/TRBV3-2,ASSSGQGDTDTQY
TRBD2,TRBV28,ASSLQLGVAGGNTDTQY
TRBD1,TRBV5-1,ASSYGQGVTDTQY
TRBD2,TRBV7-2,ASSFTSGGASGTGELF
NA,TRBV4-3,ASRGTGRAVSEKLF
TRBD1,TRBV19,ASRGQGKNEQY
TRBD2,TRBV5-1,ASSGGLAGFYNEQF
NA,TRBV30,AWSVFLSSYNEQF
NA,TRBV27,ASSLSIAGTGELF
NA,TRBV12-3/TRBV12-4,ASSFAGNQPQH
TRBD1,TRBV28,ASSLVHDRGSQF
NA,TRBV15,ATSRALEGYGYT
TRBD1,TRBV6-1,ASSEALGQGFGYT
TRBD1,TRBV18,ASSPGQGGSPLH
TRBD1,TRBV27,ASSLNRGHNEKLF
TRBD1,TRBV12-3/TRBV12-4,ASRGQGVETQY
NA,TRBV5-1,ASSLEGEGNQPQH
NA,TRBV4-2,ASSRAQGGGANVLT
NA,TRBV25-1,ASSDRARAVGNEKLF
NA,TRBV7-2,ASSFVGRGYT
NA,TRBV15,ATSRELNNQPQH
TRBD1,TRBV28,ASSSAGQGNGYT
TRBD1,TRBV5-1,ASSDPGQGSGYEQY